Each of the 12 T cell receptor beta chains below was sequenced from the same sample in a study of T-cell memory formation after mild COVID-19. TCRdb redid the calling of the 5' RACE reads with MiXCR, one entry per CDR3 protein. The sample shows 240,000 or so distinct CDR3 sequences, approximately 9% of them seen only once. Input material: PBMCs or a T cell subset sorted from them (not recorded which). The receptors derive from a man aged 18 to 30 who had mild COVID-19 (a few samples of this study predate the infection). Cell type and time point are not known.

This clonotype has just a few counts. The genes are TRBV7-8 and TRBJ2-5; 9 bases line up with TRBD2. J lost 0 bases, V lost 2 bases, and 4 bases had no gene match. This CDR3 contains 16 residues. Germline V gives CDR1 SGHVS, CDR2 FQNEAQ. The DNA for the CDR3 is TGTGCCAGCAGCTTATACCGACTAGCGGACCAAGAGACCCAGTACTTC. It encodes CASSLYRLADQETQYF.

The sample holds a few counts of this clonotype. The V and J genes are TRBV5-5 and TRBJ2-4; D gene uncertain. Germline V gene data show CDR1 as SGHKS and CDR2 as YYEKEE (reference sequence). The V end was cut by 1 base, the J end by 9 bases, with 5 bases between. The CDR3 contains 11 residues. Written as DNA, the CDR3 is TGTGCCAGCAGCTTGACGGGCATTCAGTACTTC. This codes for CASSLTGIQYF.

The chain is built from TRBV20-1 and TRBJ2-1, with 13 bases identical to TRBD2. This CDR3 spans 15 amino acids. The V gene's germline CDR1 is DFQATT and CDR2 SNEGSKA (reference sequence). Trimming cost V 5 bases and J 6 bases; bases outside gene matches: 7. The CDR3 bases are TGCAGTGCTCCCCAGACTAGCGGGGGGTTCAATGAGCAGTTCTTC. Translating gives CSAPQTSGGFNEQFF.

This clonotype was counted many times. The chain combines TRBV10-1 with TRBJ2-4; the D is unclear. V dropped 4 bases and J dropped 6 bases, with 10 bases sitting between them. The CDR3 extends over 13 amino acids. Germline CDR1 reads WNHNN; CDR2 reads SYGVQD (reference sequence). This CDR3 reads CASSVGMGNIQYF. In DNA, the CDR3 is TGCGCCAGCAGTGTAGGGATGGGAAACATTCAGTACTTC.

This clonotype was seen repeatedly, ten times or more. The chain links TRBV25-1 to TRBJ2-5; 8 bases are a match to TRBD1. The trim removed 2 bases at V and 5 bases at J, leaving 4 bases unmatched. The length of the CDR3 is 14 residues. CDR1 is MGHDK, CDR2 SYGVNS, per germline. The CDR3 bases are TGTGCCAGCAGTGAACAGGGGGCATCGGAGACCCAGTACTTC. It is translated as CASSEQGASETQYF.

This chain links TRBV12-3 or TRBV12-4 with TRBJ1-6, with D maybe TRBD1 (6 bases). This CDR3 region has 15 residues. Trimming shortened V by 6 bases and J by 10 bases, and 19 bases separated the two germline ends. This CDR3 is CASSPGRRGTSPLHF. Written as DNA, the CDR3 is TGTGCCAGCAGCCCCGGCCGCAGGGGAACCTCACCCCTCCACTTT.

V usage is TRBV15 and J usage is TRBJ2-3; no reliable D call. CDR1 LNHNV and CDR2 YYDKDF come from the germline V gene (reference sequence). The CDR3 length is 15 residues. V was shortened by 3 bases and J by 4 bases, with 14 bases between the two germline ends. In DNA, the CDR3 is TGTGCCACCAGCAGGGAAATAGCAGGAGCAGATACGCAGTATTTT. Its translation: CATSREIAGADTQYF.

This clonotype has more than one count but fewer than ten. The V gene is TRBV25-1, the J gene TRBJ1-4; the D gene is possibly TRBD1 (6 bases). V was shortened by 6 bases and J by 5 bases, with 10 bases between the two germline ends. CDR3 size: 13 residues. Germline CDR1 reads MGHDK; CDR2 reads SYGVNS. Here the CDR3 DNA reads TGTGCCAGCAGGAGGGGGTGGAATGAAAAACTGTTTTTT. It yields the protein CASRRGWNEKLFF.

In its sample, this clonotype was seen a few times. The chain couples TRBV5-6 to TRBJ2-7; no clear D. The CDR3 covers 14 residues. Deletions cut 2 bases from V and 0 bases from J, with 9 bases between. From germline, CDR1 is SGHDT and CDR2 YYEEEE. In DNA form, the CDR3 reads TGTGCCAGCAGCTTACAGCCGAGCTCCTACGAGCAGTACGTC. This codes for CASSLQPSSYEQYV.

This clonotype has a count of ten or more. The V call is TRBV7-2, the J call TRBJ2-2; no clear D gene. CDR1 is SGHTA and CDR2 is FQGNSA in the germline V gene. This CDR3 is built from 10 residues. The V end was cut by 7 bases, the J end by 6 bases, with 3 bases between. The CDR3 bases are TGTGCCAGCAAAGCCGGGGAGCTGTTTTTT. This sequence encodes CASKAGELFF.

J is TRBJ2-3 and V is TRBV11-2; D remains unclear. The V and J ends lost 6 bases and 0 bases respectively, with 13 bases between them. There are 15 residues in the CDR3. CDR1 and CDR2 (germline): SGHAT, FQNNGV. The CDR3 coding sequence is TGTGCCAGCAGATGGATTGCTACTAGCACAGATACGCAGTATTTT. Its translation is CASRWIATSTDTQYF.

The J gene is TRBJ2-1, the V gene TRBV20-1, with D tentatively TRBD2 (5 bases). From germline, CDR1 is DFQATT and CDR2 SNEGSKA (reference sequence). V shed 8 bases and J shed 6 bases, with 11 bases lying between them. The CDR3 runs 11 residues. The DNA of the CDR3 is TGCAGTACCACTAGACTCAATGAGCAGTTCTTC. Translated: CSTTRLNEQFF.